A selection of T cell receptor beta chains follows, all from one sample in a study of T cells in Graves' hyperthyroidism and ophthalmopathy. TCRdb analysed the multiplex PCR reads with MiXCR anew, one entry per CDR3 protein. This table has a few hundred thousand distinct CDR3 sequences, about 15% appearing once. Sequencing was performed on blood. These receptors all stem from a woman in her 30s with Graves' ophthalmopathy. Each CDR3 is given with its conserved first and last residue. The D gene is left open where the match is weak. The size field is filled for only some rows; it gives once, few, many or a size class.

d_gene: TRBD2
abundance: .
j_gene: TRBJ2-1
v_gene: TRBV7-2
CDR3aa: CASSSFPGLAGGYEQFF
CDR3nt: TGTGCCAGCAGCTCTTTTCCGGGACTAGCGGGAGGTTATGAGCAGTTCTTC

d_gene: .
abundance: many
j_gene: TRBJ1-5
v_gene: TRBV9
CDR3aa: CASSVGAAPNQPQHF
CDR3nt: TGTGCCAGCAGCGTAGGGGCGGCTCCCAATCAGCCCCAGCATTTT

d_gene: .
abundance: .
j_gene: TRBJ2-6
v_gene: TRBV7-2
CDR3aa: CASSSYLSGANVLTF
CDR3nt: TGTGCCAGCAGCTCTTATTTATCTGGGGCCAACGTCCTGACTTTC

d_gene: TRBD2
abundance: many
j_gene: TRBJ2-1
v_gene: TRBV28
CDR3aa: CASSSLTSGRGNEQFF
CDR3nt: TGTGCCAGCAGTTCCCTGACTAGCGGGAGAGGCAATGAGCAGTTCTTC

d_gene: TRBD2
abundance: .
j_gene: TRBJ2-5
v_gene: TRBV6-5
CDR3aa: CASSYTGRGTQYF
CDR3nt: TGTGCCAGCAGTTACACGGGGAGGGGGACCCAGTACTTC

d_gene: .
abundance: .
j_gene: TRBJ1-6
v_gene: TRBV7-2
CDR3aa: CASSLALNIGDLGNSPLHF
CDR3nt: TGTGCCAGCAGCTTAGCGTTAAATATAGGGGACTTGGGGAATTCACCCCTCCACTTT

d_gene: .
abundance: many
j_gene: TRBJ2-1
v_gene: TRBV4-1
CDR3aa: CASSHAMGQTYNEQFF
CDR3nt: TGCGCCAGCAGCCACGCCATGGGACAAACTTACAATGAGCAGTTCTTC

d_gene: TRBD2
abundance: many
j_gene: TRBJ2-1
v_gene: TRBV6-2/TRBV6-3
CDR3aa: CASSYSGAGGPLSGQFF
CDR3nt: TGTGCCAGCAGTTACTCGGGGGCGGGAGGACCCCTGTCGGGGCAGTTCTTC

d_gene: .
abundance: few
j_gene: TRBJ2-2
v_gene: TRBV30
CDR3aa: CAWNPGGAGELFF
CDR3nt: TGTGCCTGGAATCCAGGAGGCGCCGGGGAGCTGTTTTTT

d_gene: .
abundance: many
j_gene: TRBJ2-7
v_gene: TRBV13
CDR3aa: CASSFTAEQYF
CDR3nt: TGTGCCAGCAGCTTTACGGCCGAGCAGTACTTC

d_gene: .
abundance: few
j_gene: TRBJ2-1
v_gene: TRBV28
CDR3aa: CASSLWRHNEQFF
CDR3nt: TGTGCCAGCAGTTTATGGAGGCACAATGAGCAGTTCTTC

d_gene: .
abundance: .
j_gene: TRBJ2-1
v_gene: TRBV29-1
CDR3aa: CSVETGGAVEQFF
CDR3nt: TGCAGCGTTGAAACAGGGGGGGCGGTTGAGCAGTTCTTC

d_gene: .
abundance: .
j_gene: TRBJ1-4
v_gene: TRBV12-3/TRBV12-4
CDR3aa: CASSSWGDTNEKLFF
CDR3nt: TGTGCCAGCAGTAGCTGGGGGGACACTAATGAAAAACTGTTTTTT

d_gene: .
abundance: .
j_gene: TRBJ2-7
v_gene: TRBV18
CDR3aa: CASSPPRFPYEQYF
CDR3nt: TGTGCCAGCTCACCGCCCCGATTCCCCTACGAGCAGTACTTC

d_gene: .
abundance: .
j_gene: TRBJ2-3
v_gene: TRBV19
CDR3aa: CASSIRRGDTQYF
CDR3nt: TGTGCCAGTAGTATCCGGCGGGGAGATACGCAGTATTTT

d_gene: .
abundance: .
j_gene: TRBJ1-1
v_gene: TRBV5-8
CDR3aa: CASSSGHTPVRDTEAFF
CDR3nt: TGTGCCAGCAGCTCGGGACACACCCCGGTCCGGGACACTGAAGCTTTCTTT

d_gene: .
abundance: .
j_gene: TRBJ1-4
v_gene: TRBV6-4
CDR3aa: CASSYLYNEKLFF
CDR3nt: TGTGCCAGCAGTTACCTCTATAATGAAAAACTGTTTTTT

d_gene: .
abundance: few
j_gene: TRBJ2-7
v_gene: TRBV5-6
CDR3aa: CASSLWAPVTSYEQYF
CDR3nt: TGTGCCAGCAGCTTATGGGCCCCTGTCACTAGCTACGAGCAGTACTTC